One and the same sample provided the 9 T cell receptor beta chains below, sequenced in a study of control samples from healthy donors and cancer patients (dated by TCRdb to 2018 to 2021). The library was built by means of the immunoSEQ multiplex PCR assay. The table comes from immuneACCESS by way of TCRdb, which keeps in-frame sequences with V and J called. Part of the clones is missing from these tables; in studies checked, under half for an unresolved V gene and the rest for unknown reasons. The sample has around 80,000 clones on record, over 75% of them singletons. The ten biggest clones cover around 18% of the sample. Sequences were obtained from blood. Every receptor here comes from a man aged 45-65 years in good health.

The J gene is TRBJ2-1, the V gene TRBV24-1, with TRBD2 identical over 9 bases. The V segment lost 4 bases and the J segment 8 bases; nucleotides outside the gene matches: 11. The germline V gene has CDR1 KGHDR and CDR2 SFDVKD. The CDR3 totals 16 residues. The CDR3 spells CATSERGTSRRDEQFF. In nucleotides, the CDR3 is TGTGCCACCAGTGAGCGTGGGACTAGCCGGAGGGATGAGCAGTTCTTC.

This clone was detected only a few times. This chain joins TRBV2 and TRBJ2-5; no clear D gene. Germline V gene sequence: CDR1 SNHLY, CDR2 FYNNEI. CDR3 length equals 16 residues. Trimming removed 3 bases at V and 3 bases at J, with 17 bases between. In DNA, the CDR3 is TGTGCCAGCAGTGAGGGGAATACTATAACGAAAGAGACCCAGTACTTC. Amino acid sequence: CASSEGNTITKETQYF.

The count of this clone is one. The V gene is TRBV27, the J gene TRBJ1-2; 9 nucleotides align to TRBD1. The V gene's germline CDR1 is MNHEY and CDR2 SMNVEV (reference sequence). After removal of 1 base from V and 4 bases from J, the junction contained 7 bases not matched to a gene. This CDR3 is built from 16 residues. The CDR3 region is CASSLYRDRAIYGYTF. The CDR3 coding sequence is TGTGCCAGCAGTTTATACCGGGACAGGGCCATCTATGGCTACACCTTC.

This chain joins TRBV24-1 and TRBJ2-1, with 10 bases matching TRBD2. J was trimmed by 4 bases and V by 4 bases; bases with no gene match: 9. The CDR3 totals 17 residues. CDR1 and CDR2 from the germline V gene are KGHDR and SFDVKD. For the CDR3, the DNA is TGTGCCACCAGTGAGATAGCGGGAGGTCCCCTTTACAATGAGCAGTTCTTC. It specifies CATSEIAGGPLYNEQFF.

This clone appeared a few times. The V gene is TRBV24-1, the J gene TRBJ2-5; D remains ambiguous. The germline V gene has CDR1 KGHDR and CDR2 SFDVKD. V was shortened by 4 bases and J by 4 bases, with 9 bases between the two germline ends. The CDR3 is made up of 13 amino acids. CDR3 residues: CATSDSGRETQYF. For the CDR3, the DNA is TGTGCCACCAGTGACTCCGGTCGAGAGACCCAGTACTTC.

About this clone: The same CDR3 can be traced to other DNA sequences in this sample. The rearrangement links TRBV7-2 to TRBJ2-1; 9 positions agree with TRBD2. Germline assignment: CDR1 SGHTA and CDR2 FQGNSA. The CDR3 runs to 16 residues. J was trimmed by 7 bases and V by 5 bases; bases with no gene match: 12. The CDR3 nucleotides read TGTGCCAGCAGCCCCCAGGGTGCGGGAGGGCGTAATGAGCAGTTCTTC. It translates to CASSPQGAGGRNEQFF.

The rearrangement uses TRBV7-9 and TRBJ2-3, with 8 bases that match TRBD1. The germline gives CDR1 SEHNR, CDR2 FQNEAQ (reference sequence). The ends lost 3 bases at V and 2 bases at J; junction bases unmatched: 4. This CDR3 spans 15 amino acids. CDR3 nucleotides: TGTGCCAGCAGCTTGGGACAGGCTTTCACAGATACGCAGTATTTT. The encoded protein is CASSLGQAFTDTQYF.

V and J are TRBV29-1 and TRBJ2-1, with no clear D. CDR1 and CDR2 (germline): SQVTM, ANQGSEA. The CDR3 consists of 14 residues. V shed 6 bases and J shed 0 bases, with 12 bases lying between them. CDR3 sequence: CSVAARSSYNEQFF. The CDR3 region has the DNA TGCAGCGTCGCCGCCAGAAGCTCCTACAATGAGCAGTTCTTC.

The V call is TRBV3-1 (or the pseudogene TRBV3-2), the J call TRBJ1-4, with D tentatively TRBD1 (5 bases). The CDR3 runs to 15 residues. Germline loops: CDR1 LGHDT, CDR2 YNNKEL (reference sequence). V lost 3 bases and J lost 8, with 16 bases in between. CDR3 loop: CASSHVREKGEKLFF. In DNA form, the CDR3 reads TGTGCCAGCAGCCATGTCAGGGAGAAAGGGGAAAAACTGTTTTTT.